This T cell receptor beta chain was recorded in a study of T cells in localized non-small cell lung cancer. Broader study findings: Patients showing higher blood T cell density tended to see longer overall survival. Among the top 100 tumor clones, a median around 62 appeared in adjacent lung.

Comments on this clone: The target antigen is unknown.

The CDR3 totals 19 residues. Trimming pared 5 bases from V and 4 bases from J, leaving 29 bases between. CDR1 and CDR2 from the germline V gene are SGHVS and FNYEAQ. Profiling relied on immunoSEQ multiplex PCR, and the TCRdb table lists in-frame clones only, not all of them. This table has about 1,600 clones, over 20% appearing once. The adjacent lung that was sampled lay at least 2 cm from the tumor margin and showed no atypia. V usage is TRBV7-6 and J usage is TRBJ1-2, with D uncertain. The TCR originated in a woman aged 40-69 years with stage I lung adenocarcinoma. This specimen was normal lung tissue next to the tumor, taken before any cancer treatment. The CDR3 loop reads CASSQEISGHLPRAYGYTF. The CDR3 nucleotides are TGTGCCAGCAGCCAAGAGATCTCCGGGCATCTCCCGCGGGCCTATGGCTACACCTTC.